A single sample is the source of the 25 T cell receptor beta chains below, sequenced in a study of response to subunit inactivated influenza vaccine. Each CDR3 protein is one row after TCRdb ran MiXCR on the RT-PCR reads. Seen here are some 160,000 distinct CDR3 sequences, approximately 11% observed once, and the top ten hold around 12%. The specimen comprised non-naive T cells sorted from PBMCs, sampled 45 days after vaccination. These receptors were obtained from a man over 45 who received an inactivated influenza vaccine.

This clonotype was found many times. The chain recombines TRBV20-1 with TRBJ2-5; maybe TRBD2 (5 bases). This CDR3 spans 11 amino acids. Germline V gene lookup returns CDR1 DFQATT and CDR2 SNEGSKA (reference sequence). DNA for the CDR3: TGCAGCCGTAGAGGAGGAGAGACCCAGTACTTC. Amino acid sequence: CSRRGGETQYF.

This clonotype was found many times. Here the CDR3 DNA reads TGTGCCATCGGTCCGGGGGTCCCAAGGTTGTCCTACGAGCAGTACTTC. This encodes CAIGPGVPRLSYEQYF. The genes are TRBV10-3 and TRBJ2-7, with D possibly matching TRBD2 (6 bases). The ends were cut back, 8 bases at V and 1 base at J, with 21 bases in the middle. Germline V lookup: CDR1 ENHRY, CDR2 SYGVKD. The length of the CDR3 is 16 residues.

This clonotype has just a few counts. The chain combines TRBV4-2 with TRBJ1-3; 9 bases line up with TRBD1. This CDR3 is 16 amino acids long. Trimming cost V 1 base and J 2 bases; bases outside gene matches: 3. Germline CDR1 and CDR2: LGHNA and YNFKEQ. The chain's CDR3 is CASSQATGGTGNTIYF. CDR3 DNA: TGTGCCAGCAGCCAAGCCACAGGGGGCACTGGAAACACCATATATTTT.

This clonotype occurred many times. J is TRBJ1-1 and V is TRBV7-9; the D gene is possibly TRBD1 (5 bases). Germline CDR1 SEHNR, CDR2 FQNEAQ (reference sequence). The length of the CDR3 is 12 residues. V was pared by 3 bases and J by 7 bases, with 9 bases between. The CDR3 is CASSFWGDEAFF. The DNA of the CDR3 is TGTGCCAGCAGCTTCTGGGGGGATGAAGCTTTCTTT.

V usage is TRBV14 and J usage is TRBJ2-1; no clear D. Trimming removed 1 base at V and 10 bases at J, with 5 bases between. There are 11 residues in the CDR3. CDR1 is SGHDN, CDR2 FVKESK, per germline. The CDR3 DNA follows: TGTGCCAGCAGCCAAGCGGAGGAGCAGTTCTTC. Its translation is CASSQAEEQFF.

V usage is TRBV7-9 and J usage is TRBJ1-2; D gene unclear. V lost 4 bases, J lost 2 bases, and 8 bases lay in between. Germline CDR1 reads SEHNR; CDR2 reads FQNEAQ (reference sequence). The CDR3 loop spans 13 amino acids. The CDR3 sequence: CASSSTENYGYTF. The CDR3 DNA reads as TGTGCCAGCAGCTCGACTGAGAACTATGGCTACACCTTC.

This clonotype was counted at least ten times. The V call is TRBV9, the J call TRBJ2-3; D is possibly TRBD2 (5 bases). Trimming removed 0 bases at V and 0 bases at J, with 14 bases between. The CDR3 runs 17 residues. Germline lookup yields CDR1 SGDLS and CDR2 YYNGEE. The CDR3 DNA reads as TGTGCCAGCAGCGTAGGTGGGAGTTGGAGGAGCACAGATACGCAGTATTTT. Translated, it gives CASSVGGSWRSTDTQYF.

This clonotype was seen a few times. V usage is TRBV28 and J usage is TRBJ2-7; 7 nucleotides match TRBD2. The germline V gene has CDR1 MDHEN and CDR2 SYDVKM. Trimming removed 5 bases from V and 5 bases from J; junction bases left unmatched: 6. CDR3 size: 13 residues. The CDR3 DNA follows: TGTGCCAGCAGTCCCTGGACTAGTAACGAGCAGTACTTC. Its protein product is CASSPWTSNEQYF. Full variable domain (rest looked up from reference TRBV28 and TRBJ2-7): DVKVTQSSRYLVKRTGEKVFLECVQDMDHENMFWYRQDPGLGLRLIYFSYDVKMKEKGDIPEGYSVSREKKERFSLILESASTNQTSMYLCASSPWTSNEQYFGPGTRLTVT.

This clonotype was picked up a small number of times. The chain combines TRBV7-7 with TRBJ2-5; possibly TRBD2 for D (7 bases). Germline CDR1 and CDR2: SSHAT and FNYEAQ (reference sequence). V dropped 3 bases and J dropped 3 bases, with 11 bases sitting between them. The CDR3 length is 14 residues. The CDR3 sequence is CASSFGGAEETQYF. The CDR3 coding sequence is TGTGCCAGCAGCTTTGGGGGGGCGGAAGAGACCCAGTACTTC.

This clonotype was seen more than once but under ten times. The chain has TRBV6-4 and TRBJ1-1; D ambiguous. This CDR3 spans 14 amino acids. CDR1 MRHNA and CDR2 SNTAGT come from the germline V gene. V was pared by 4 bases and J by 1 base, with 10 bases between. The CDR3 loop is CASSAIPGNTEAFF. CDR3 nucleotide sequence: TGTGCCAGCAGTGCCATCCCAGGGAACACTGAAGCTTTCTTT.

This clonotype was seen a handful of times. The chain joins TRBV10-3 to TRBJ1-5; D unclear. Trimming left V 4 bases short and J 1 base short, with 5 bases between. The CDR3 is made up of 13 amino acids. Germline V lookup: CDR1 ENHRY, CDR2 SYGVKD. The CDR3: CAISVDSNQPQHF. Here the CDR3 DNA reads TGTGCCATCAGTGTGGACAGCAATCAGCCCCAGCATTTT.

Many counts were recorded for this clonotype. This sequence joins TRBV28 and TRBJ1-1; 10 bases align to TRBD1. V lost 2 bases and J lost 3; bases outside the gene matches: 15. Germline loops: CDR1 MDHEN, CDR2 SYDVKM. The CDR3 runs 19 residues. Here the CDR3 reads CASSLKGQGLRREDTEAFF. CDR3 in DNA: TGTGCCAGCAGTTTAAAGGGACAGGGGCTTAGAAGGGAGGACACTGAAGCTTTCTTT.

The rearrangement uses TRBV2 and TRBJ1-5, with TRBD1 as a possible D gene (6 bases). The CDR3 consists of 17 residues. Trimming cost V 2 bases and J 5 bases, with 19 bases left between them. Germline loops: CDR1 SNHLY, CDR2 FYNNEI. The CDR3 sequence: CASSEFRGGRGDQPQHF. The DNA of the CDR3 is TGTGCCAGCAGTGAATTTCGCGGGGGCCGTGGGGATCAGCCCCAGCATTTT.

In this sample, this clonotype turned up a few times. The rearrangement joins TRBV20-1 to TRBJ1-3; D is unresolved. Germline assignment: CDR1 DFQATT and CDR2 SNEGSKA (reference sequence). V was shortened by 4 bases and J by 7 bases, with 11 bases between the two germline ends. The CDR3 is 12 amino acids. CDR3 in DNA: TGCAGTGCTATTTGGAGAGCGAACACCATATATTTT. This sequence encodes CSAIWRANTIYF.

This rearrangement joins TRBV5-1 to TRBJ2-7; 8 bases match TRBD1. J lost 3 bases, V lost 4 bases, and 9 bases had no gene match. CDR1 and CDR2 (germline): SGHRS, YFSETQ. The CDR3 extends over 15 amino acids. As DNA, the CDR3 is TGCGCCAGCAGCCCGAGGACAGGGAGTCTCTACGAGCAGTACTTC. Translating it yields CASSPRTGSLYEQYF.

This clonotype appeared a few times. This sequence joins TRBV6-1 and TRBJ2-6; 12 nucleotides agree with TRBD1. V lost 2 bases, J lost 0 bases, and 11 bases stayed unmatched. In germline, CDR1 is MNHNS, CDR2 SASEGT. The CDR3 has 21 amino acids. The CDR3 sequence: CASSERSGTGGPGSGANVLTF. The CDR3 DNA follows: TGTGCCAGCAGTGAAAGATCCGGGACAGGGGGCCCTGGCTCTGGGGCCAACGTCCTGACTTTC.

In this sample, this clonotype turned up a few times. The CDR3 DNA follows: TGCAGTGCTAGTCCCCGGGACCGGCGAGATACGCAGTATTTT. The encoded protein is CSASPRDRRDTQYF. The chain recombines TRBV20-1 with TRBJ2-3, with D perhaps assigned TRBD1 or TRBD2 (5 bases each). The V and J ends lost 3 bases and 5 bases respectively, with 15 bases between them. CDR1 and CDR2 (germline): DFQATT, SNEGSKA (reference sequence). This CDR3 comprises 14 residues.

This clonotype was detected a few times. The rearrangement uses TRBV6-1 and TRBJ2-3; D remains ambiguous. Germline V gene sequence: CDR1 MNHNS, CDR2 SASEGT. The CDR3 extends over 13 amino acids. V lost 5 bases and J 5 bases, leaving 11 bases between the germline ends. The CDR3 nucleotides read TGTGCCAGCAGTCCACGGCTCGAAGATACGCAGTATTTT. This sequence encodes CASSPRLEDTQYF.

V is TRBV20-1 and J is TRBJ2-5, with a possible D match to TRBD2 (6 bases). The CDR3 runs 16 residues. Trimming left V 2 bases short and J 3 bases short, with 19 bases between. Germline loops: CDR1 DFQATT, CDR2 SNEGSKA (reference sequence). CDR3 loop: CSARFPGAGGKETQYF. Here the CDR3 DNA reads TGCAGTGCTAGATTCCCCGGGGCCGGGGGAAAAGAGACCCAGTACTTC.

The V and J genes are TRBV7-2 and TRBJ2-1, with 8 bases fitting TRBD2. The ends lost 6 bases at V and 2 bases at J; junction bases unmatched: 3. In germline, CDR1 is SGHTA, CDR2 FQGNSA. The CDR3 runs to 14 residues. CDR3 DNA sequence: TGTGCCAGCAGGGATAGCGGGGCCTACAATGAGCAGTTCTTC. Protein sequence: CASRDSGAYNEQFF.

This clonotype was seen ten or more times. The chain combines TRBV4-3 with TRBJ2-7; tentatively, D is TRBD2 (5 bases). The CDR3 sequence is 14 residues long. From germline, CDR1 is LGHNA and CDR2 YSLEER. The germline V and J ends were trimmed by 0 bases and 3 bases, with 9 bases remaining between them. DNA for the CDR3: TGCGCCAGCAGCCAAGATCGGGGATACTACGAGCAGTACTTC. Amino acids: CASSQDRGYYEQYF.

In its sample, this clonotype was seen many times. The CDR3 sequence is CSATRTGEEKTQYF. The CDR3 region has the DNA TGCAGTGCTACCCGGACAGGGGAAGAAAAGACCCAGTACTTC. The rearrangement joins TRBV20-1 to TRBJ2-5, with 9 nucleotides matching TRBD1. From germline, CDR1 is DFQATT and CDR2 SNEGSKA (reference sequence). V lost 4 bases, J lost 6 bases, and 9 bases stayed unmatched. The CDR3 is 14 residues long.

V is TRBV12-3 or TRBV12-4 and J is TRBJ2-1; 13 bases map to TRBD2. V lost 5 bases and J lost 4; bases outside the gene matches: 5. The CDR3 is 16 residues long. The CDR3 DNA reads TGTGCCAGCAGTCCCCCGGGACTAGCGGGGTACAATGAGCAGTTCTTC. Protein product: CASSPPGLAGYNEQFF.

Many counts were recorded for this clonotype. The chain couples TRBV28 to TRBJ2-7; possible D gene TRBD2, 5 bases. Between the trimmed V and J ends, which lost 1 base and 2 bases, there was a span of 9 bases. The length of the CDR3 is 14 residues. The germline gives CDR1 MDHEN, CDR2 SYDVKM. CDR3 bases: TGTGCCAGCAGTTTATCCGGGAACCCCTACGAGCAGTACTTC. Encoded protein: CASSLSGNPYEQYF. Filled out from reference TRBV28 and TRBJ2-7, the complete variable domain reads DVKVTQSSRYLVKRTGEKVFLECVQDMDHENMFWYRQDPGLGLRLIYFSYDVKMKEKGDIPEGYSVSREKKERFSLILESASTNQTSMYLCASSLSGNPYEQYFGPGTRLTVT.

This clonotype was observed many times. CDR3 in DNA: TGTGCCAGCAGATACAGGACAGGGGCCACAGATACGCAGTATTTT. Translated, it gives CASRYRTGATDTQYF. This sequence joins TRBV12-3 or TRBV12-4 and TRBJ2-3; 9 bases fit TRBD1. V shed 6 bases and J 2 bases; nucleotides not matched to a gene: 6. This CDR3 spans 15 amino acids.